The T cell receptor (beta chain) under discussion was sequenced for a study of ipilimumab plus nivolumab after autologous stem cell transplantation. The wider study: Patients received a median of about five ipilimumab and about 8 nivolumab doses.

Here immunoSEQ multiplex PCR was the method, and the copy in TCRdb shows in-frame clones only, minus some. The sample shows 12,000 or so clones, 65% to 75% of them seen only once. Patients received nivolumab 3 mg/kg at weeks 1, 4, 7, 10, then fortnightly to week 26. Trimming pared 6 bases from V and 3 bases from J, leaving 11 bases between. CDR1 and CDR2 from the germline V gene are SGHTA and FQGNSA. The CDR3 is 13 amino acids. The sample here was PBMCs, taken in a trial of ipilimumab plus nivolumab as post-transplant consolidation. The receptor comes from a male donor with multiple myeloma. The gene calls are TRBV7-2 and TRBJ1-1; D is undetermined. DNA of the CDR3: TGTGCCAGCAGTGTAAAGGCCCACACTGAAGCTTTCTTT. It specifies CASSVKAHTEAFF. The whole variable domain, remainder taken from reference TRBV7-2 and TRBJ1-1, is GAGVSQSPSNKVTEKGKDVELRCDPISGHTALYWYRQSLGQGLEFLIYFQGNSAPDKSGLPSDRFSAERTGGSVSTLTIQRTQQEDSAVYLCASSVKAHTEAFFGQGTRLTVV.